The source of this T cell receptor beta chain is a study of shared clonotypes between healthy human individuals. Broader study findings: Naive subsets tended to show greater estimated richness than memory subsets. An expected dependence of interdonor clonotype sharing on sequencing depth was noted. It was the non-shared clonotypes that had lower generation probabilities than clonotypes shared by all four donors.

The donor cohort consisted entirely of Caucasian adults residing in Nashville, Tennessee. Germline V gene lookup returns CDR1 LNHDA and CDR2 SQIVND (reference sequence). This CDR3 is 16 amino acids long. With V trimmed by 7 bases and J by 8 bases, 15 bases remained unmatched. Profiling relied on immunoSEQ multiplex PCR, and the TCRdb table lists in-frame clones only, not all of them. This repertoire shows some 1.4 million clones, roughly 96% found once; its top ten account for about 1.2%. As regards this clone: The antigen is undetermined.

The chain employs TRBV19 and TRBJ2-1, with 9 bases matching TRBD2. The receptor was isolated from a man aged 25 to 45 in good health. Sequencing used naive CD4+ T cells sorted from blood. The subset denotes: CD45RA+ positively selected. CDR3 sequence reads: CASTRLAAGTGHEQFF. The CDR3 nucleotides read TGTGCCAGTACCCGACTAGCGGCGGGTACAGGCCATGAGCAGTTCTTC.